This T cell receptor (beta chain) was found in a study of early T cells in non-severe SARS-CoV-2 infection. Study background: The sequenced material was bulk RNA from unsorted whole blood, and its chains were unpaired. Whole-study findings and limits: Private and CD4 specificities were missed by VDJdb matching, skewed to anti-spike CD8.

Note on this clonotype: Its cognate antigen is unknown.

Separate cDNA molecules each had unique molecular identifiers attached to them. Each CDR3 protein is one row after TCRdb ran MiXCR on the 5' RACE reads. In the table there are 70,000 to 75,000 distinct CDR3 sequences, about 12% of which are singletons. Input material: whole blood. The clonotype originates from an adult who was a healthcare worker with PCR-confirmed SARS-CoV-2 infection or an uninfected control (not recorded which).

The CDR3 bases are TGTGCCAGCAGCCAAGATGGCGGGAGAAGAGCAGATACGCAGTATTTT. Translation gives CASSQDGGRRADTQYF. The V gene is TRBV3-1, the J gene TRBJ2-3; 7 positions match TRBD2. This CDR3 contains 16 residues. V gave up 0 bases and J gave up 4 bases; unmatched junction bases: 7. Germline V gene lookup returns CDR1 LGHDT and CDR2 YNNKEL (reference sequence).